These 3 T cell receptor beta chains were sequenced from one sample in a study of blood T cell repertoires in COVID-19. Sequencing was performed with immunoSEQ multiplex PCR; in TCRdb, only in-frame clones are kept and a portion is missing. Of 150,000 to 200,000 clones listed, 80% to 90% are singletons. Sequencing was performed on peripheral blood. These receptors were taken from a woman between 50 and 59 years old with COVID-19, enrolled during active disease.

The DNA of the CDR3 is TGTGCCAGCAGCTCCGGGACTAGAGGAGATACGCAGTATTTT. Translated: CASSSGTRGDTQYF. This rearrangement joins TRBV7-2 to TRBJ2-3; 8 positions agree with TRBD2. The CDR3 spans 14 residues. The trim removed 4 bases at V and 5 bases at J, leaving 5 bases unmatched. CDR1 and CDR2 (germline): SGHTA, FQGNSA.

This clone was seen only once. This rearrangement joins TRBV9 to TRBJ1-1; D is ambiguous. This CDR3 has 16 residues. Germline CDR1 SGDLS, CDR2 YYNGEE. V lost 0 bases to trimming and J lost 1 base, with 13 bases between them. DNA for the CDR3: TGTGCCAGCAGCGTAGCTGGGCAGGCCGGGAACACTGAAGCTTTCTTT. It encodes CASSVAGQAGNTEAFF. Variable domain in full (rest from reference TRBV9 and TRBJ1-1): DSGVTQTPKHLITATGQRVTLRCSPRSGDLSVYWYQQSLDQGLQFLIQYYNGEERAKGNILERFSAQQFPDLHSELNLSSLELGDSALYFCASSVAGQAGNTEAFFGQGTRLTVV.

This clone has more than one count but fewer than ten. The rearrangement links TRBV7-8 to TRBJ2-7; 7 bases are a match to TRBD1. This CDR3 contains 17 residues. Germline V gives CDR1 SGHVS, CDR2 FQNEAQ. The J segment lost 0 bases and the V segment lost 3 bases, leaving 11 bases of the junction unmatched. The CDR3 loop reads CASSFSRGTESSYEQYF. As DNA, the CDR3 is TGTGCCAGCAGCTTTTCGAGAGGGACAGAGAGCTCCTACGAGCAGTACTTC. The full variable domain, completed using reference TRBV7-8 and TRBJ2-7, is GAGVSQSPRYKVAKRGQDVALRCDPISGHVSLFWYQQALGQGPEFLTYFQNEAQLDKSGLPSDRFFAERPEGSVSTLKIQRTQQEDSAVYLCASSFSRGTESSYEQYFGPGTRLTVT.